The present T cell receptor beta chain was sequenced within a study of cytomegalovirus exposure and HLA in healthy donors. Trimming took 0 bases from V and 3 from J; bases not matched to a gene: 4. Per the germline V gene, CDR1 is SGHDT and CDR2 is YYEEEE. The CDR3 sequence is 15 residues long. The PCR contained 60 Vbeta and 13 Jbeta primers. Profiling relied on immunoSEQ multiplex PCR, and the TCRdb table lists in-frame clones only, not all of them. The sample records about 140,000 clones, 80% being singletons. Points from the study as a whole: Immune exposure was documented only through CMV serostatus.

In this sample, this clone turned up a few times. What it binds is unknown. V is TRBV5-6 and J is TRBJ2-7; 9 nucleotides align to TRBD2. This clonotype was sampled from a female donor in good health and CMV-seronegative. Sequences were obtained from PBMCs. The CDR3 nucleotides read TGTGCCAGCAGCTTGGAAGGTAGCGGGAGCTACGAGCAGTACTTC. It is translated as CASSLEGSGSYEQYF. The variable domain in full, completed from reference TRBV5-6 and TRBJ2-7, reads DAGVTQSPTHLIKTRGQQVTLRCSPKSGHDTVSWYQQALGQGPQFIFQYYEEEERQRGNFPDRFSGHQFPNYSSELNVNALLLGDSALYLCASSLEGSGSYEQYFGPGTRLTVT.